This T cell receptor (beta chain) was identified during a study of blood T cells in healthy people across ages. This clonotype was counted a single time. The CDR3 is made up of 17 amino acids. Trimming removed 5 bases at V and 2 bases at J, with 22 bases between. Germline V gene data show CDR1 as SEHNR and CDR2 as FQNEAQ (reference sequence). Together with a sample-barcoded 5' primer, a J-beta primer mix was included in a second PCR lasting about 6 to 11 cycles. CDR3-containing paired-end reads numbered at least 3 million in each sample. TCRdb reanalysed the 5' RACE reads using MiXCR and keeps one entry per CDR3 protein. Of about 830,000 distinct CDR3 sequences listed, about 62% are singletons.

The specimen sequenced was blood. The chain uses TRBV7-9 and TRBJ2-7; D may be TRBD1 or TRBD2 (5 bases each). The source of this sequence is a young man in good health. The DNA of the CDR3 is TGTGCCAGCAGCCTGCCGTCAGGCAGGGAGAGCACCTACGAGCAGTACTTC. This codes for CASSLPSGRESTYEQYF. Complete variable domain (other parts from reference TRBV7-9 and TRBJ2-7): DTGVSQNPRHKITKRGQNVTFRCDPISEHNRLYWYRQTLGQGPEFLTYFQNEAQLEKSRLLSDRFSAERPKGSFSTLEIQRTEQGDSAMYLCASSLPSGRESTYEQYFGPGTRLTVT.